This TCR beta chain was sequenced during a study of T cell responses to AZD1222 COVID-19 vaccine. Study as a whole: Second-dose intervals near 4 or 12 weeks were combined. General study findings and limits: White British ancestry dominated among donors, who included more females, and clonal diversity was possibly underestimated. Targets within unmutated variant regions were reportedly found for nearly half of spike-specific TCRs.

Comments on this clone: Its antigen is undetermined.

V was shortened by 0 bases and J by 2 bases, with 12 bases between the two germline ends. CDR1 SGDLS and CDR2 YYNGEE come from the germline V gene. CDR3 length: 15 amino acids. The table came from immunoSEQ multiplex PCR; TCRdb's copy has only in-frame clones and leaves some out. The sample consists of 150,000 to 200,000 clones, 90% to 95% of them appearing once. The starting material was peripheral blood, obtained on day 0 of AZD1222 vaccination. The TCR originated in an adult in good health. This sequence joins TRBV9 and TRBJ2-7, with D perhaps matching TRBD2 (7 bases). The CDR3 loop reads CASSVGGGLTYEQYF. Here the CDR3 DNA reads TGTGCCAGCAGCGTAGGCGGGGGCCTAACCTACGAGCAGTACTTC.